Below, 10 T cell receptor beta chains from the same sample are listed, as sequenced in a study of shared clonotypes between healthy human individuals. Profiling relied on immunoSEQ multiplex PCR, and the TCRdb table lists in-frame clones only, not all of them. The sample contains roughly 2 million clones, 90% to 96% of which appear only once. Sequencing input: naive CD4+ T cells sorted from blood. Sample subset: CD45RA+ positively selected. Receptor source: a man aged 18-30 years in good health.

CDR3 in amino acids: CASSDPTGGEQYF. CDR3 in DNA: TGCGCCAGCAGCGACCCAACAGGAGGCGAGCAGTACTTC. The chain employs TRBV10-1 and TRBJ2-7, with D possibly being TRBD1 or TRBD2 (5 bases each). The V gene's germline CDR1 is WNHNN and CDR2 SYGVQD (reference sequence). CDR3 length: 13 residues. Between the trimmed V and J ends, which lost 6 bases and 6 bases, there was a span of 15 bases.

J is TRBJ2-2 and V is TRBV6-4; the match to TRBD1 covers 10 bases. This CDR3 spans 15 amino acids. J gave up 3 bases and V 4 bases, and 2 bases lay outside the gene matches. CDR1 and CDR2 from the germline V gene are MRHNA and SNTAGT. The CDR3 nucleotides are TGTGCCAGCAGTGCCGGGACAGGGGACACCGGGGAGCTGTTTTTT. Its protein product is CASSAGTGDTGELFF.

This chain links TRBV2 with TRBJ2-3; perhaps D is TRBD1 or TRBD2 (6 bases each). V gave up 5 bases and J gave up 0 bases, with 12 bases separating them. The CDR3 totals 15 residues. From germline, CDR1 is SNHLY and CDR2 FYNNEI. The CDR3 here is CASSPGGLSTDTQYF. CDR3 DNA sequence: TGTGCCAGCAGTCCCGGGGGCCTAAGCACAGATACGCAGTATTTT.

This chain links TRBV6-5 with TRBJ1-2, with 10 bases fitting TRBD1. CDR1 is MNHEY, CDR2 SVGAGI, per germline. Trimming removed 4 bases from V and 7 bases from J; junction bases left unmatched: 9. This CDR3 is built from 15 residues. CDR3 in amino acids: CASSSPGQGRSGYTF. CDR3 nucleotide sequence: TGTGCCAGCAGTTCTCCGGGACAGGGGAGATCTGGCTACACCTTC.

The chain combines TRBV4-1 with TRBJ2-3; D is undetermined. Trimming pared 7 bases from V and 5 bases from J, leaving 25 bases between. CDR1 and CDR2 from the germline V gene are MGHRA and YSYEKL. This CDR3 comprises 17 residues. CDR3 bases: TGCGCCAGCACCGCCATCCCGCCGGCAGGAGTAAAAGATACGCAGTATTTT. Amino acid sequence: CASTAIPPAGVKDTQYF.

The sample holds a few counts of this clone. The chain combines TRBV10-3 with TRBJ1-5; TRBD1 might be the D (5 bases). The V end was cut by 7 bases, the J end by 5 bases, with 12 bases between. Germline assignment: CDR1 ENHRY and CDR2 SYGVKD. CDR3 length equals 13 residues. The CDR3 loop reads CAINSGLDQPQHF. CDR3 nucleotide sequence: TGTGCCATCAATTCGGGGCTTGATCAGCCCCAGCATTTT.

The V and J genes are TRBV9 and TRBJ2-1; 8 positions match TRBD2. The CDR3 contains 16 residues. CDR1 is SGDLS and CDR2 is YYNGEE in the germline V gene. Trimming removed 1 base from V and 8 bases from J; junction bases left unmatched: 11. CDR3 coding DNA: TGTGCCAGCAGCGTAAGGCAAGCGGGGGAGTTAGATGAGCAGTTCTTC. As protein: CASSVRQAGELDEQFF. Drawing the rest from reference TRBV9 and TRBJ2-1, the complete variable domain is DSGVTQTPKHLITATGQRVTLRCSPRSGDLSVYWYQQSLDQGLQFLIQYYNGEERAKGNILERFSAQQFPDLHSELNLSSLELGDSALYFCASSVRQAGELDEQFFGPGTRLTVL.

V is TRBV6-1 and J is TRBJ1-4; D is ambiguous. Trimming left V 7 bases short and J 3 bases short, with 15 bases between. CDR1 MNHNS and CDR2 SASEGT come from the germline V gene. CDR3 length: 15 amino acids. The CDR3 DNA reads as TGTGCCAGCACCCCAGGCTCAACTTCTAATGAAAAACTGTTTTTT. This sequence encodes CASTPGSTSNEKLFF.

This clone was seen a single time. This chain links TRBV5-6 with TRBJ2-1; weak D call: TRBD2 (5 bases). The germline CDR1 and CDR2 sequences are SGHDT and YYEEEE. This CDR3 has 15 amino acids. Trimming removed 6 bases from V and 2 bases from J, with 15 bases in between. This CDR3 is CASTAWRTAYNEQFF. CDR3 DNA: TGTGCCAGCACTGCATGGAGGACTGCCTACAATGAGCAGTTCTTC.

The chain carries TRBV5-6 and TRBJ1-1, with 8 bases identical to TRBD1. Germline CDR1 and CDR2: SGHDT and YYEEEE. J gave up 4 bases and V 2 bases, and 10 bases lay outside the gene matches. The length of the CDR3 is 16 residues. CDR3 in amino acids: CASSFGTGTTSTEAFF. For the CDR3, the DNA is TGTGCCAGCAGCTTTGGGACAGGCACGACCAGCACTGAAGCTTTCTTT.